Detailed here is one T cell receptor (beta chain). These data come from a study of cytomegalovirus exposure and HLA in healthy donors. The CDR3 has 15 amino acids. CDR1 SGHDN and CDR2 FVKESK come from the germline V gene. V was clipped by 2 bases and J by 2 bases; unmatched bases: 3. PCR primers comprised 60 Vbeta and 13 Jbeta primers. Using immunoSEQ multiplex PCR, the repertoire was profiled, and TCRdb retains in-frame clones only, with some absent. This sample has about 170,000 clones; around 80% occur once, and the top ten carry about 1.4%. The TCR sequence derives from a woman in her twenties or thirties in good health and CMV-seropositive. The J gene is TRBJ2-1, the V gene TRBV14, with TRBD2 identical over 7 bases. The specimen was PBMCs. CDR3 in amino acids: CASSQRTSTYNEQFF. The DNA of the CDR3 is TGTGCCAGCAGCCAACGGACTAGTACCTACAATGAGCAGTTCTTC.